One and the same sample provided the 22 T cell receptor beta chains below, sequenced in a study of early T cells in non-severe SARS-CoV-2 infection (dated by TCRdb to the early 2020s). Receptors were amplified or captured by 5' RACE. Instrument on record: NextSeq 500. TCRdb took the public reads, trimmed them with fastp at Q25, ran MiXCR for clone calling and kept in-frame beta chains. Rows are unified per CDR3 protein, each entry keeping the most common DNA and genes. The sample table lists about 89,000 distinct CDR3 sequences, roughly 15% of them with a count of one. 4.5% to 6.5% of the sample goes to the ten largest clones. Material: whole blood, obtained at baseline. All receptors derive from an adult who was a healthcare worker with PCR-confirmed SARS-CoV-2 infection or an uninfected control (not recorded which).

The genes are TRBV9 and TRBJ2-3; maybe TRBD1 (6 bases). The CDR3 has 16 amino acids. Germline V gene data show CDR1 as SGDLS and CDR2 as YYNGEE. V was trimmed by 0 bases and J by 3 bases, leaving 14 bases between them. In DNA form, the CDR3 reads TGTGCCAGCAGCGTAGGCTCAGGGGCGCGGACAGATACGCAGTATTTT. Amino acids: CASSVGSGARTDTQYF.

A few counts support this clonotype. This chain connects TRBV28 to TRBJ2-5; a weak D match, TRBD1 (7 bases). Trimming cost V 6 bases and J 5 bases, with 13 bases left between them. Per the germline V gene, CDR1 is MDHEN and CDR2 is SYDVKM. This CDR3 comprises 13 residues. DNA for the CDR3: TGTGCCAGCAGGGAGGGGGCTCAGGAGACCCAGTACTTC. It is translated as CASREGAQETQYF.

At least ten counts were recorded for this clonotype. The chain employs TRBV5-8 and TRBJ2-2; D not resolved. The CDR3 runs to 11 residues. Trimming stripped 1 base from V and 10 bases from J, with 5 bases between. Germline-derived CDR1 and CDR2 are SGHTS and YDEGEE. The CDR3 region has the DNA TGTGCCAGCAGCTTGAGCGAGGAGCTGTTTTTT. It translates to CASSLSEELFF.

This CDR3 is CAISEYTGYGYTF. CDR3 coding DNA: TGTGCCATCAGTGAGTACACAGGCTATGGCTACACCTTC. This chain links TRBV10-3 with TRBJ1-2; tentatively, D is TRBD1 (5 bases). Germline values: CDR1 ENHRY, CDR2 SYGVKD. V was clipped by 1 base and J by 4 bases, with 7 bases between them. CDR3 length: 13 residues.

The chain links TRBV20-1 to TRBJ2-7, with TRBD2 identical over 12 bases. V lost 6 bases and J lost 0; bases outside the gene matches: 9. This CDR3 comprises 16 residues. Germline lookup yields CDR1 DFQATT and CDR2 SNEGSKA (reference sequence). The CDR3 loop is CSAGGTSGSSSYEQYF. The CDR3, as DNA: TGCAGTGCCGGGGGGACTAGCGGGTCCAGCTCCTACGAGCAGTACTTC.

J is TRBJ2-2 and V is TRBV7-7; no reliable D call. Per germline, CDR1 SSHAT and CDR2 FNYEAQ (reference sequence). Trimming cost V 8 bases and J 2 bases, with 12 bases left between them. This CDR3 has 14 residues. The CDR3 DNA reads TGTGCCAGCTCGGTTGCAGCCAACACCGGGGAGCTGTTTTTT. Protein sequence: CASSVAANTGELFF.

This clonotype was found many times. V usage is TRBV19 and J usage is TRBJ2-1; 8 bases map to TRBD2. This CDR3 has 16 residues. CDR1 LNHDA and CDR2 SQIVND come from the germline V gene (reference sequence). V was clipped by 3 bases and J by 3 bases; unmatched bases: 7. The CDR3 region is CASSIRSSGRYNEQFF. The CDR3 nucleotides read TGTGCCAGTAGTATTAGGTCTAGCGGGCGCTACAATGAGCAGTTCTTC.

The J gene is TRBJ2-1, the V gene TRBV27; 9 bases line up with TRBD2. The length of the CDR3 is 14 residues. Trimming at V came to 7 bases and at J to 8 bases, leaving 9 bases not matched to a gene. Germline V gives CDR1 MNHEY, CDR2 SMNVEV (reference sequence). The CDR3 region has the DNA TGTGCCAGCAATAGGGCGGGAGGGCGGTATGAGCAGTTCTTC. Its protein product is CASNRAGGRYEQFF.

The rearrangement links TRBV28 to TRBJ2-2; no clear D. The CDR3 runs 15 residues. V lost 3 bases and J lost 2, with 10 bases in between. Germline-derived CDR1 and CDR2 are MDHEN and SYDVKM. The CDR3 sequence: CASSLISVNTGELFF. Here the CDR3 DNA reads TGTGCCAGCAGTTTGATCTCAGTTAACACCGGGGAGCTGTTTTTT.

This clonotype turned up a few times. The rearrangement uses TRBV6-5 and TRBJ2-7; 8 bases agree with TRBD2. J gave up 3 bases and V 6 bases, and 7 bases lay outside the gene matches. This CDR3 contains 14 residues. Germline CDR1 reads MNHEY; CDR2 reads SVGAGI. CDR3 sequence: CASRLSGTYYEQYF. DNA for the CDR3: TGTGCCAGCAGGCTTAGCGGGACTTACTACGAGCAGTACTTC.

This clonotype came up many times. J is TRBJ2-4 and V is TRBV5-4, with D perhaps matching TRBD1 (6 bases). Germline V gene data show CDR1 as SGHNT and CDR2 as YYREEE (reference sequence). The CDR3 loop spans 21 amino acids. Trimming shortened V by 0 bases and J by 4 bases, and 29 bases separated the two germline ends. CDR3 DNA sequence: TGTGCCAGCAGCTTGGAGGGGGTTTGGATCCGAGCACCCCTTATTAAAAACATTCAGTACTTC. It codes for CASSLEGVWIRAPLIKNIQYF.

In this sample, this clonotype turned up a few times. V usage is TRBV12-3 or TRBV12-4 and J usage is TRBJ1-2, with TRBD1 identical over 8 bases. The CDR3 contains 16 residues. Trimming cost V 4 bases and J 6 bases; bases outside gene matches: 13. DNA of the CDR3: TGTGCCAGCAGTTCCGGACAGGGTTTTGTTGCCGATGGCTACACCTTC. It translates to CASSSGQGFVADGYTF.

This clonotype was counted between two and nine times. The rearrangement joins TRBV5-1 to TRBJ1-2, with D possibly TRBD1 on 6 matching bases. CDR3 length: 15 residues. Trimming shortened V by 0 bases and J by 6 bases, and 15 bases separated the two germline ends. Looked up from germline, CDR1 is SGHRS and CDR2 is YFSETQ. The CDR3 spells CASSLESSGVDGYTF. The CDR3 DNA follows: TGCGCCAGCAGCTTGGAAAGTTCAGGGGTTGATGGCTACACCTTC.

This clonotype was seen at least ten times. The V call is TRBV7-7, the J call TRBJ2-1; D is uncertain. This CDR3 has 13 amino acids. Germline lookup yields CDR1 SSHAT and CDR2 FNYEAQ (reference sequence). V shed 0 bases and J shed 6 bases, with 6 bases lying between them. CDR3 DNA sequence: TGTGCCAGCAGCTTAGCCCTGTTCAATGAGCAGTTCTTC. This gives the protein CASSLALFNEQFF.

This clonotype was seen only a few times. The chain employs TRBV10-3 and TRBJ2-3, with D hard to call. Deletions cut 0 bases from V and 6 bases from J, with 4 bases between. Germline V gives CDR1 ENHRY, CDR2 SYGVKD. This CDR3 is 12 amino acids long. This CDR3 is CAISESGDTQYF. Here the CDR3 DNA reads TGTGCCATCAGTGAGTCTGGGGATACGCAGTATTTT.

The DNA for the CDR3 is TGCGCCAGCAGCCACATCGGACAGGGGGCTACAGGGGAGCTGTTTTTT. Translation: CASSHIGQGATGELFF. The chain recombines TRBV5-1 with TRBJ2-2; TRBD1 agrees at 11 bases. The trim removed 4 bases at V and 8 bases at J, leaving 10 bases unmatched. CDR1 is SGHRS, CDR2 YFSETQ, per germline. The CDR3 sequence is 16 residues long.

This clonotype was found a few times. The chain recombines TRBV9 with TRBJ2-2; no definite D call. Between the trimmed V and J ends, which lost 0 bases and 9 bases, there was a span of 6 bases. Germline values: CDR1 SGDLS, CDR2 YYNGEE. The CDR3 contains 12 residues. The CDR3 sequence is CASSVVVRELFF. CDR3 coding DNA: TGTGCCAGCAGCGTAGTAGTAAGGGAGCTGTTTTTT.

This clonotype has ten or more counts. The CDR3 nucleotides are TGTGCCAGCTCCCGACAGGGGGCCTACAATGAGCAGTTCTTC. Amino acid sequence: CASSRQGAYNEQFF. This chain links TRBV7-2 with TRBJ2-1; TRBD1 matches at 9 bases. V lost 8 bases and J lost 2; bases outside the gene matches: 4. This CDR3 has 14 residues. Looked up from germline, CDR1 is SGHTA and CDR2 is FQGNSA.

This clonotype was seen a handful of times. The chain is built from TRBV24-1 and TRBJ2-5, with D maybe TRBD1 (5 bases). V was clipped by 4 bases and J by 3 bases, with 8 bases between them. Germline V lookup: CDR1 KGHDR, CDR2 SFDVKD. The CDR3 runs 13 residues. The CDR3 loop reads CATSEAREETQYF. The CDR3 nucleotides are TGTGCCACCAGTGAGGCCAGGGAAGAGACCCAGTACTTC.

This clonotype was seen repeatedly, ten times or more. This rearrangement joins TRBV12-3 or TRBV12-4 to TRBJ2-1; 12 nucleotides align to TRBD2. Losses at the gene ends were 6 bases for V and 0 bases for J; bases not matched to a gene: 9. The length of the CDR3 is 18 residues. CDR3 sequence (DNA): TGTGCCAGCAGCGCCGGGACTAGCGGGCCGAGCTCCTACAATGAGCAGTTCTTC. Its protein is CASSAGTSGPSSYNEQFF.

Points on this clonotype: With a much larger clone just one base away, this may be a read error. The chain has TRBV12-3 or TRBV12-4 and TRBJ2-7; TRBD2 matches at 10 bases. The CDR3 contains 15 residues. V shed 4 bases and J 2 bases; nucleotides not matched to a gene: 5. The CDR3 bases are TGTGCCAGCAGTTCCCGACTAGCGGGCGCCTACGAGCAGTACTTC. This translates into CASSSRLAGAYEQYF.

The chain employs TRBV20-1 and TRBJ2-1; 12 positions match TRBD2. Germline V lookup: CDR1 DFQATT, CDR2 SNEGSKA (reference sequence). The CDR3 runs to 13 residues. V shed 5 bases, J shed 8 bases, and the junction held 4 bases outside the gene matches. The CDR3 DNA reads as TGCAGTGCTCGACTAGCGGGAGTCTATGAGCAGTTCTTC. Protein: CSARLAGVYEQFF.